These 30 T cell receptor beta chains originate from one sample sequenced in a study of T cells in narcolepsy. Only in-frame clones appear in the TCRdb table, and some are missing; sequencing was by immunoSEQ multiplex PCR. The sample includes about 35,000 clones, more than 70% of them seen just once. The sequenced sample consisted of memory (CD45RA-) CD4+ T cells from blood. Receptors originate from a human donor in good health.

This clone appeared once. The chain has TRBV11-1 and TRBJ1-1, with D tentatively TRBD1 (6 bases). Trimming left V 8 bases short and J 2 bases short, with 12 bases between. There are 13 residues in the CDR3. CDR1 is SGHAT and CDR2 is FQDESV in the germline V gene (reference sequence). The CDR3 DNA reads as TGTGCCAGCCAGGACAGTCGAAACACTGAAGCTTTCTTT. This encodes CASQDSRNTEAFF.

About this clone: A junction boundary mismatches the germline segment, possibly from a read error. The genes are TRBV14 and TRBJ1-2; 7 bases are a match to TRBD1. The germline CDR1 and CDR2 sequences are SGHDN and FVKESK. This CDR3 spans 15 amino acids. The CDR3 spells CASSQDQGGKDGNTF. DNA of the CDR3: TGTGCCAGCAGCCAAGATCAAGGGGGCAAGGATGGCAACACCTTC.

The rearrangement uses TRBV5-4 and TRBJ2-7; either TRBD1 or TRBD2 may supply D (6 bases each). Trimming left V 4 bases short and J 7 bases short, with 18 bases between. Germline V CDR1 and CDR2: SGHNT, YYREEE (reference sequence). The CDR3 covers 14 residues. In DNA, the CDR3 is TGTGCCAGCAGCCCCGGTCGGGGGCGCGGGGAGCAGTACTTC. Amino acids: CASSPGRGRGEQYF.

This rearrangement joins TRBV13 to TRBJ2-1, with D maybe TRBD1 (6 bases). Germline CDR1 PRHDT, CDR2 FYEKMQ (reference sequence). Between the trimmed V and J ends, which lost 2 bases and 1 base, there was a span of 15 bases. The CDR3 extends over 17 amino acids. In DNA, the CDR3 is TGTGCCAGCAGCTTATTAGGGGGAAGAGGGTCCTACAATGAGCAGTTCTTC. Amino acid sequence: CASSLLGGRGSYNEQFF.

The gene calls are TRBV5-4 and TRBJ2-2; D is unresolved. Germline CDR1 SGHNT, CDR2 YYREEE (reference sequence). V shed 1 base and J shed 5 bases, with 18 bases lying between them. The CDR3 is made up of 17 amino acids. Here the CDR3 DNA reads TGTGCCAGCAGCTTGCTCTCCGCGTTTGGGCGGACCGGGGAGCTGTTTTTT. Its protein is CASSLLSAFGRTGELFF.

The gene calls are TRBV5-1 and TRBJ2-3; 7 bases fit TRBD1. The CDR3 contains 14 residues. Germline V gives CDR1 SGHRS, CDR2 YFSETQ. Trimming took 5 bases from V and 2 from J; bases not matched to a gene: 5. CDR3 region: CASRKTGYTDTQYF. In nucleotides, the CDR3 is TGCGCCAGCAGAAAGACAGGGTACACAGATACGCAGTATTTT.

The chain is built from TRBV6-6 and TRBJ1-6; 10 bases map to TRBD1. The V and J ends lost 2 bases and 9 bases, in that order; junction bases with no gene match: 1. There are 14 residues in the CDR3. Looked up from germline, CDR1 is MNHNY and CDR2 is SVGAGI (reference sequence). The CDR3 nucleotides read TGTGCCAGCAGTTACGACAGGGGGCCTTCACCCCTCCACTTT. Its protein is CASSYDRGPSPLHF.

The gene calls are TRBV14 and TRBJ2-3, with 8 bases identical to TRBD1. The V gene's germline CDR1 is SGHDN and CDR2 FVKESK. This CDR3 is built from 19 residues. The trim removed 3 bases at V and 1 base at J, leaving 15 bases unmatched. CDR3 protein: CASSHRGTGPFRRTDTQYF. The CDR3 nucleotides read TGTGCCAGCAGCCACAGGGGGACAGGCCCCTTTCGCCGCACAGATACGCAGTATTTT.

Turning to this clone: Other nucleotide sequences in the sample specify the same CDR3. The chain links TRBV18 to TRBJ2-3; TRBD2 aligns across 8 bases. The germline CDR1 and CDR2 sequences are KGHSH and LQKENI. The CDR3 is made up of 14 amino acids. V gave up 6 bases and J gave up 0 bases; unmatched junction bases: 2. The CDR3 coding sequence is TGTGCCAGCTCTAGCGGGACTAGCACAGATACGCAGTATTTT. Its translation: CASSSGTSTDTQYF.

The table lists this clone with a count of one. As DNA, the CDR3 is TGTGCCAGCAGTTTGGGGGTCTCCTACGAGCAGTACTTC. Protein: CASSLGVSYEQYF. J is TRBJ2-7 and V is TRBV28; tentatively, D is TRBD1 or TRBD2 (5 bases each). Per the germline V gene, CDR1 is MDHEN and CDR2 is SYDVKM. This CDR3 is built from 13 residues. V lost 3 bases and J 0 bases, leaving 6 bases between the germline ends.

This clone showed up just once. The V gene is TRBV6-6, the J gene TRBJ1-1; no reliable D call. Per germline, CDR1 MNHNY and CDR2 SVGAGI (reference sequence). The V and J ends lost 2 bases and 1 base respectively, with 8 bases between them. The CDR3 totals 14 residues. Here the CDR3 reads CASSYQTENTEAFF. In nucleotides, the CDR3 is TGTGCCAGCAGTTACCAGACGGAGAACACTGAAGCTTTCTTT.

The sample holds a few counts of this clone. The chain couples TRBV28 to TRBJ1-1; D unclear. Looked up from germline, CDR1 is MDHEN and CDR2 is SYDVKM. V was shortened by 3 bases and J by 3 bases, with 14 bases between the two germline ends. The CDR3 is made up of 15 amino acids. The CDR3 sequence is CASSFPGVRDTEAFF. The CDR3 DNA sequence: TGTGCCAGCAGTTTCCCTGGGGTACGGGACACTGAAGCTTTCTTT.

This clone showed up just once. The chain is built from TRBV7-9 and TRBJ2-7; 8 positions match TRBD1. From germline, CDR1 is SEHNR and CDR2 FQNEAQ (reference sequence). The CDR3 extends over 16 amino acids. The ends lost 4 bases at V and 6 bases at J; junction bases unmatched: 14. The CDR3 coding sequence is TGTGCCAGCAGCTCCCCCCCGGGACAGGTGACTGGCGAGCAGTACTTC. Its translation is CASSSPPGQVTGEQYF.

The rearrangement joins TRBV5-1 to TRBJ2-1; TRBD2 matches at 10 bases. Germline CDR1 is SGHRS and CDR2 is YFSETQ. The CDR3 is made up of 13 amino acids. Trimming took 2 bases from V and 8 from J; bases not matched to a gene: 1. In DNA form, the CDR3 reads TGCGCCAGCAGCTTCGGGACTAGCGATGAGCAGTTCTTC. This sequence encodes CASSFGTSDEQFF.

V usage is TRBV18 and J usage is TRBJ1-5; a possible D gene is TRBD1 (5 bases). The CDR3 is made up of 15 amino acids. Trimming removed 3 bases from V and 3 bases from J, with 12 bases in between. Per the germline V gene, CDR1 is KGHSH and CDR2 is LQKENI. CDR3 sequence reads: CASSPDGTDNQPQHF. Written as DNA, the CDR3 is TGTGCCAGCTCACCGGACGGGACGGACAATCAGCCCCAGCATTTT.

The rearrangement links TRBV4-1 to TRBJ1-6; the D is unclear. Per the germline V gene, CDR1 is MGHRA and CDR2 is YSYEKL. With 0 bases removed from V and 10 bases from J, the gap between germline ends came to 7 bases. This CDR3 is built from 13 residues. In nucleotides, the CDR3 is TGCGCCAGCAGCCAAGATGGGGTGTCACCCCTCCACTTT. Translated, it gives CASSQDGVSPLHF.

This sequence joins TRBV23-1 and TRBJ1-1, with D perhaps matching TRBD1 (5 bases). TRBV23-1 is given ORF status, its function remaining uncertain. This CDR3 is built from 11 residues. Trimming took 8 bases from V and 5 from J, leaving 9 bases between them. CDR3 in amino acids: CASPGGTEAFF. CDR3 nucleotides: TGCGCCAGCCCGGGGGGTACTGAAGCTTTCTTT.

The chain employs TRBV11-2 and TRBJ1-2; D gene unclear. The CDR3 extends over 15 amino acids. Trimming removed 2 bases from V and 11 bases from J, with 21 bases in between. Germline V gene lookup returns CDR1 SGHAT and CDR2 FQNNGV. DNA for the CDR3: TGTGCCAGCAGCTTACTCTTCGGCAGGCAACGCGAGTACACCTTC. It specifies CASSLLFGRQREYTF.

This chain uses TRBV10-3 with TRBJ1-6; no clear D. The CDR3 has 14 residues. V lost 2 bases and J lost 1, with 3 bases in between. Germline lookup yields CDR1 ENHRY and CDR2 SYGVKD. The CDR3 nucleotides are TGTGCCATCAGTGAGGTATCCTATAATTCACCCCTCCACTTT. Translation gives CAISEVSYNSPLHF.

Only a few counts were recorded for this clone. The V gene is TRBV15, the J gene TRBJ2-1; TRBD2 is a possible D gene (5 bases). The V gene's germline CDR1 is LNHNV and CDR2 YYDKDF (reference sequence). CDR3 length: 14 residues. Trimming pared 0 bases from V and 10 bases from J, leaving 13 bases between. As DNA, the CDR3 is TGTGCCACCAGCAGAGATCGGCTAGCCGGCGAGCAGTTCTTC. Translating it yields CATSRDRLAGEQFF.

The CDR3 loop is CASSYVGKSHNNEQFF. In nucleotides, the CDR3 is TGTGCCAGCAGTTACGTCGGGAAATCCCACAACAATGAGCAGTTCTTC. The gene calls are TRBV6-5 and TRBJ2-1; D possibly corresponds to TRBD2 (5 bases). V dropped 2 bases and J dropped 5 bases, with 16 bases sitting between them. CDR1 MNHEY and CDR2 SVGAGI come from the germline V gene. This CDR3 spans 16 amino acids.

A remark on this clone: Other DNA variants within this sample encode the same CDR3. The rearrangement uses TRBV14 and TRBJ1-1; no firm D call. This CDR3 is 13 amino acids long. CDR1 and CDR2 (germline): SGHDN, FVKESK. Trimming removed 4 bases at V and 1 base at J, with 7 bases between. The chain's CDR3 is CASSRRRNTEAFF. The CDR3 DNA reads TGTGCCAGCAGCCGGCGGAGGAACACTGAAGCTTTCTTT.

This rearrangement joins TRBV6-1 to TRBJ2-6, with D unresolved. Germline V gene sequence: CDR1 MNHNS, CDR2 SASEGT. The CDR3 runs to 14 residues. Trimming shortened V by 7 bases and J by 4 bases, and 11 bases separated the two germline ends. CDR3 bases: TGTGCCAGCACCATACGAGTCGGGGCCAACGTCCTGACTTTC. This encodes CASTIRVGANVLTF.

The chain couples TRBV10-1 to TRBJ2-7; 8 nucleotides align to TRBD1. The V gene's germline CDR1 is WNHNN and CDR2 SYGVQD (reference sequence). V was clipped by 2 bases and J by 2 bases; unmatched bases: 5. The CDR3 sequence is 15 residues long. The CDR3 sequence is CASSENPTGAYEQYF. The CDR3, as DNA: TGCGCCAGCAGTGAGAACCCGACAGGGGCCTACGAGCAGTACTTC.

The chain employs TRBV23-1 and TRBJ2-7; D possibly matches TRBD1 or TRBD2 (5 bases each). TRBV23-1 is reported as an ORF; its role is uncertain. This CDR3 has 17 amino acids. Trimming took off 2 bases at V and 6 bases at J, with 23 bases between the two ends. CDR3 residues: CASSQVGRAGKPCEQYF. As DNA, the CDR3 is TGCGCCAGCAGTCAAGTTGGCAGGGCCGGGAAACCCTGCGAGCAGTACTTC.

The CDR3 coding sequence is TGTGCCATCAGTGACCGACGACAGGGAGGGGGGGAGACCCAGTACTTC. This codes for CAISDRRQGGGETQYF. This sequence joins TRBV10-3 and TRBJ2-5; D is possibly TRBD1 or TRBD2 (7 bases each). CDR3 length equals 16 residues. Deletions cut 3 bases from V and 5 bases from J, with 19 bases between. The germline gives CDR1 ENHRY, CDR2 SYGVKD.

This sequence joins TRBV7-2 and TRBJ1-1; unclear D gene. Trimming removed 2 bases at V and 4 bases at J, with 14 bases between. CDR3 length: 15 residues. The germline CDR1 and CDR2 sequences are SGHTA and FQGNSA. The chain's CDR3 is CASSLTGLSITEAFF. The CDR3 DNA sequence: TGTGCCAGCAGCTTAACGGGTTTGTCCATCACTGAAGCTTTCTTT.

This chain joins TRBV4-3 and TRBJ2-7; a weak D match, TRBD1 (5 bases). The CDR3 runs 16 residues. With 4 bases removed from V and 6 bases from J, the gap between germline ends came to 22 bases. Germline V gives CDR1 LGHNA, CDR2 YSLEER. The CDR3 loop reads CASSLPVEQVFVEQYF. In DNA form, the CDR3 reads TGCGCCAGCAGCCTACCTGTTGAACAGGTCTTCGTCGAGCAGTACTTC.

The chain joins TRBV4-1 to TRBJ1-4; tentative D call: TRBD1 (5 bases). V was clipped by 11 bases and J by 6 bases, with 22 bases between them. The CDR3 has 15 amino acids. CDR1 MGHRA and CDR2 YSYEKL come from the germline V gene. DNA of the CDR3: TGCGCCGCACCCCAAAACAGGTTGGATCATGAAAAACTGTTTTTT. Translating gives CAAPQNRLDHEKLFF.

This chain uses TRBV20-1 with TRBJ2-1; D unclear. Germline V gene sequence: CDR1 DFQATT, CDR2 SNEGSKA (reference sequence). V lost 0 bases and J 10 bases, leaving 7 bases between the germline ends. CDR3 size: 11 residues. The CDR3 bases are TGCAGTGCTAGAGATTCGTCGGAGCAGTTCTTC. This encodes CSARDSSEQFF.